These 17 T cell receptor beta chains came from one sample sequenced in a study of blood T cells in healthy people across ages. Together with a sample-barcoded 5' primer, a J-beta primer mix was included in a second PCR lasting about 7 to 11 cycles. TCRdb called the 5' RACE reads again in MiXCR, with one record for every CDR3 protein. The sample consists of about 1,000,000 distinct CDR3 sequences, 35% to 50% of them appearing once. Sequenced sample: blood. The receptors stem from a woman between 55 and 75 years old in good health.

V and J are TRBV7-9 and TRBJ2-3; maybe TRBD1 (5 bases). Trimming cost V 4 bases and J 3 bases, with 11 bases left between them. Germline lookup yields CDR1 SEHNR and CDR2 FQNEAQ (reference sequence). The CDR3 runs to 14 residues. Written as DNA, the CDR3 is TGTGCCAGCAGCTCAGGGATAGATACAGATACGCAGTATTTT. Translating gives CASSSGIDTDTQYF. The full variable domain, its missing parts supplied by reference TRBV7-9 and TRBJ2-3, is DTGVSQNPRHKITKRGQNVTFRCDPISEHNRLYWYRQTLGQGPEFLTYFQNEAQLEKSRLLSDRFSAERPKGSFSTLEIQRTEQGDSAMYLCASSSGIDTDTQYFGPGTRLTVL.

The V gene is TRBV6-5, the J gene TRBJ2-1; D might be TRBD1 (6 bases). In germline, CDR1 is MNHEY, CDR2 SVGAGI. The CDR3 runs to 14 residues. Trimming removed 6 bases from V and 7 bases from J, with 16 bases in between. In DNA, the CDR3 is TGTGCCAGCAGGTCGAACAGGGCCTCTAATGAGCAGTTCTTC. Translation gives CASRSNRASNEQFF.

About this clonotype itself: This may be a read error, as it is one base from a much larger clone. The chain couples TRBV2 to TRBJ2-1; D remains unclear. Germline CDR1 and CDR2: SNHLY and FYNNEI. The CDR3 contains 11 residues. CDR3 protein: CASSEPNERFF. CDR3 coding DNA: TGTGCCAGCAGTGAGCCAAATGAGCGGTTCTTC.

This clonotype occurred a few times. V gene TRBV5-1 combines with J gene TRBJ2-7; D is possibly TRBD1 (6 bases). From germline, CDR1 is SGHRS and CDR2 YFSETQ. CDR3 length: 15 residues. Deletions cut 4 bases from V and 0 bases from J, with 14 bases between. The CDR3 nucleotides are TGCGCCAGCAGCATTGGACAGACGACCTCCTACGAGCAGTACTTC. Protein product: CASSIGQTTSYEQYF.

Only a few counts were recorded for this clonotype. A much larger clone lies a single base off, so this may be a read error. The rearrangement joins TRBV27 to TRBJ2-7; TRBD1 agrees at 10 bases. The germline V gene encodes CDR1 MNHEY and CDR2 SMNVEV (reference sequence). The CDR3 totals 13 residues. V was pared by 7 bases and J by 1 base, with 1 base of the junction left unmatched. Here the CDR3 reads CASMGQGSYEQYF. The DNA of the CDR3 is TGTGCCAGCATGGGACAGGGGTCCTACGAGCAGTACTTC.

On this clonotype itself: At one of its ends the junction is not consistent with the germline gene, which may arise from a read error. The chain joins TRBV9 to TRBJ2-1, with unresolved D. The CDR3 extends over 13 amino acids. In germline, CDR1 is SGDLS, CDR2 YYNGEE. The CDR3 loop reads CASSVDKWNERFF. The CDR3 bases are TGTGCCAGCAGCGTAGACAAGTGGAATGAGCGGTTCTTC.

The chain combines TRBV3-1 with TRBJ2-7, with D possibly TRBD2 on 5 matching bases. The V end lost 4 bases, the J end lost 1 base, and 8 bases lay between the germline ends. There are 13 residues in the CDR3. The germline V gene encodes CDR1 LGHDT and CDR2 YNNKEL (reference sequence). The CDR3 DNA is TGTGCCAGCAGCCTTTGGAGGTCCTACGAGCAGTACTTC. It translates to CASSLWRSYEQYF.

The chain couples TRBV24-1 to TRBJ2-2, with a weak D call TRBD1 (6 bases). V shed 6 bases and J shed 4 bases, with 14 bases lying between them. Looked up from germline, CDR1 is KGHDR and CDR2 is SFDVKD. There are 15 residues in the CDR3. CDR3 in DNA: TGTGCCACCAGTAGTCGGGACACTCTCACCGGGGAGCTGTTTTTT. This translates into CATSSRDTLTGELFF.

The rearrangement links TRBV7-2 to TRBJ2-7; 7 nucleotides align to TRBD2. The CDR3 totals 16 residues. From germline, CDR1 is SGHTA and CDR2 FQGNSA. V was clipped by 4 bases and J by 0 bases; unmatched bases: 9. The CDR3 coding sequence is TGTGCCAGCAGCTCTCGAGCGGGATCCCTCTCCTACGAGCAGTACTTC. It codes for CASSSRAGSLSYEQYF.

A remark on this clonotype: Compared with germline, one end of the junction differs, possibly owing to a read error. The V call is TRBV4-1, the J call TRBJ2-1; possible D gene TRBD2, 6 bases. The CDR3 sequence is 15 residues long. Germline lookup yields CDR1 MGHRA and CDR2 YSYEKL. The chain's CDR3 is CASSLAGRRGNEQLF. The DNA for the CDR3 is TGCGCCAGCAGCCTAGCAGGGAGGAGGGGCAATGAGCAGTTATTC.

This clonotype came up a few times. The chain uses TRBV20-1 and TRBJ2-5; the match to TRBD2 covers 7 bases. The CDR3 has 15 residues. Germline V gene data show CDR1 as DFQATT and CDR2 as SNEGSKA (reference sequence). The junction had 7 bases not matched to a gene; V was cut back by 0 bases and J by 3 bases. CDR3 in DNA: TGCAGTGCTAGAGATCAGGGAACTAGCGAAGAGACCCAGTACTTC. This translates into CSARDQGTSEETQYF.

The chain couples TRBV6-2 or TRBV6-3 to TRBJ2-1; 9 bases are a match to TRBD2. V trimming: 6 bases; J trimming: 2 bases; junction bases outside the gene matches: 14. The CDR3 is 18 residues long. Germline V gene data show CDR1 as MNHEY and CDR2 as SVGEGT. CDR3 sequence (DNA): TGTGCCAGCAGCCCCCGCGGGGCGCCTAGCGGGACCTACAATGAGCAGTTCTTC. Translating gives CASSPRGAPSGTYNEQFF.

V usage is TRBV28 and J usage is TRBJ2-1, with D tentatively TRBD2 (5 bases). V was pared by 5 bases and J by 7 bases, with 15 bases between. The CDR3 extends over 14 amino acids. Germline V CDR1 and CDR2: MDHEN, SYDVKM. The CDR3 here is CASSQGLVVNEQFF. CDR3 nucleotide sequence: TGTGCCAGCAGTCAAGGACTGGTTGTTAATGAGCAGTTCTTC. The full variable domain, completed using reference TRBV28 and TRBJ2-1, is DVKVTQSSRYLVKRTGEKVFLECVQDMDHENMFWYRQDPGLGLRLIYFSYDVKMKEKGDIPEGYSVSREKKERFSLILESASTNQTSMYLCASSQGLVVNEQFFGPGTRLTVL.

This clonotype was picked up many times. The chain joins TRBV5-1 to TRBJ1-1; no clear D. V dropped 6 bases and J dropped 1 base, with 4 bases sitting between them. This CDR3 has 11 amino acids. Looked up from germline, CDR1 is SGHRS and CDR2 is YFSETQ. This chain's CDR3 is CASTGNTEAFF. CDR3 DNA: TGCGCCAGCACGGGGAACACTGAAGCTTTCTTT.

This clonotype was seen many times. V and J are TRBV6-6 and TRBJ2-7; 8 bases fit TRBD1. This CDR3 is 15 amino acids long. The V and J ends lost 5 bases and 3 bases, in that order; junction bases with no gene match: 9. Germline values: CDR1 MNHNY, CDR2 SVGAGI (reference sequence). As DNA, the CDR3 is TGTGCCAGCAGTCCTCGGACAGGGAGAGGCTACGAGCAGTACTTC. Its protein is CASSPRTGRGYEQYF.

The chain employs TRBV5-5 and TRBJ2-3; 9 bases are shared with TRBD1. This CDR3 region has 15 residues. The V segment lost 3 bases and the J segment 5 bases; nucleotides outside the gene matches: 7. Germline V gene sequence: CDR1 SGHKS, CDR2 YYEKEE (reference sequence). CDR3 sequence reads: CASSSGTGRGDTQYF. The DNA for the CDR3 is TGTGCCAGCAGCTCCGGGACAGGGAGAGGAGATACGCAGTATTTT.

This clonotype has just a few counts. V and J are TRBV29-1 and TRBJ2-1, with 8 bases lining up with TRBD1. The CDR3 totals 13 residues. The V and J ends lost 0 bases and 5 bases, in that order; junction bases with no gene match: 0. Germline V gene lookup returns CDR1 SQVTM and CDR2 ANQGSEA. The CDR3 reads CSVEEQGDNEQFF. CDR3 in DNA: TGCAGCGTTGAAGAACAGGGGGACAATGAGCAGTTCTTC.